This T cell receptor beta chain is drawn from a study of cytomegalovirus exposure and HLA in healthy donors. The PCR employed 60 Vbeta primers together with 13 Jbeta primers. Assay: immunoSEQ multiplex PCR; the TCRdb copy retains only in-frame clones and omits some. Among about 100,000 clones listed, approximately 85% were seen once. CDR1 and CDR2 (germline): SGHVS, FQNEAQ. Trimming removed 3 bases at V and 2 bases at J, with 16 bases between. The CDR3 covers 16 residues. For this clone: Its target is unknown.

Study conclusions and caveats: Later on, a genetic analysis was performed. It linked a missense variant in DCLRE1C with V- and J-gene trimming of TCR beta. Previously analyzed data showed that most TCR beta V segments were productive at a frequency of about 87% or about 30%.

V gene TRBV7-8 combines with J gene TRBJ1-2; a weak D match, TRBD1 (5 bases). This receptor was obtained from a man aged 30-40 years in good health and CMV-seronegative. What was sequenced was PBMCs. CDR3 DNA: TGTGCCAGCAGCTTCAGGGCCGCGCCACCCAACTATGGCTACACCTTC. It translates to CASSFRAAPPNYGYTF.